These 20 T cell receptor beta chains share one sample of origin, sequenced in a study of long-term antiretroviral therapy in people with HIV. Investigators performed immunoSEQ version v3.0 at survey level. Libraries were prepared by immunoSEQ multiplex PCR; TCRdb keeps only in-frame clonotypes and omits some of them. The sample consists of 15,000 to 20,000 clones, 79% of them appearing once. The sample here was unsorted PBMCs, taken at the start of antiretroviral therapy. The source is a man in his thirties or forties with HIV.

The chain joins TRBV28 to TRBJ1-1; D remains unclear. The CDR3 totals 11 residues. V was pared by 1 base and J by 7 bases, with 4 bases between. The germline V gene has CDR1 MDHEN and CDR2 SYDVKM. The CDR3: CASSLYGEAFF. The CDR3 region has the DNA TGTGCCAGCAGTTTATACGGTGAAGCTTTCTTT.

J is TRBJ2-5 and V is TRBV11-3, with 11 bases matching TRBD2. This CDR3 is 16 amino acids long. J gave up 2 bases and V 4 bases, and 6 bases lay outside the gene matches. Looked up from germline, CDR1 is SGHNT and CDR2 is YENEEA. CDR3 bases: TGTGCCAGCAGCTCGACACTAGCGGGGGATCAAGAGACCCAGTACTTC. It encodes CASSSTLAGDQETQYF.

This clone was seen a handful of times. The chain has TRBV4-2 and TRBJ2-7; D not certain. V gave up 0 bases and J gave up 0 bases, with 9 bases separating them. The germline CDR1 and CDR2 sequences are LGHNA and YNFKEQ. CDR3 size: 15 residues. The chain's CDR3 is CASSQDVASSYEQYF. The CDR3 nucleotides are TGTGCCAGCAGCCAAGATGTCGCAAGCTCCTACGAGCAGTACTTC.

This chain joins TRBV21-1 and TRBJ2-7. TRBV21-1 is a pseudogene segment. CDR3 length: 14 amino acids. CDR3 coding DNA: TGTGCCATCCCGACCCCCTATCCACCCTACGAGCAGTACTTC. Protein product: CAIPTPYPPYEQYF.

This clone has just a few counts. The rearrangement joins TRBV28 to TRBJ1-5; no definite D call. Trimming removed 5 bases at V and 6 bases at J, with 14 bases between. Germline V gene data show CDR1 as MDHEN and CDR2 as SYDVKM. There are 14 residues in the CDR3. This CDR3 is CASSTPLGLQPQHF. CDR3 nucleotides: TGTGCCAGCAGTACCCCCCTCGGACTTCAGCCCCAGCATTTT.

The chain is built from TRBV5-4 and TRBJ1-6; 10 bases are shared with TRBD1. The CDR3 runs to 16 residues. Germline-derived CDR1 and CDR2 are SGHNT and YYREEE (reference sequence). Trimming cost V 4 bases and J 8 bases; bases outside gene matches: 9. In DNA, the CDR3 is TGTGCCAGCAGCCTGATGACCGGGACAGGGGATTCACCCCTCCACTTT. Translated: CASSLMTGTGDSPLHF.

The rearrangement uses TRBV5-1 and TRBJ1-1, with D possibly being TRBD1 (5 bases). This CDR3 has 15 residues. V was trimmed by 2 bases and J by 0 bases, leaving 11 bases between them. Germline V gene data show CDR1 as SGHRS and CDR2 as YFSETQ. This chain's CDR3 is CASSFQTAMNTEAFF. Written as DNA, the CDR3 is TGCGCCAGCAGCTTCCAGACAGCCATGAACACTGAAGCTTTCTTT.

The genes are TRBV6-6 and TRBJ2-7, with D unresolved. V lost 2 bases, J lost 5 bases, and 10 bases lay in between. The CDR3 is 13 residues long. Germline V gene lookup returns CDR1 MNHNY and CDR2 SVGAGI (reference sequence). CDR3 amino acids: CASSYAAGNEQYF. The DNA for the CDR3 is TGTGCCAGCAGTTACGCGGCCGGAAACGAGCAGTACTTC.

The chain recombines TRBV19 with TRBJ2-3, with TRBD1 matching over 7 bases. The trim removed 5 bases at V and 2 bases at J, leaving 7 bases unmatched. The length of the CDR3 is 15 residues. CDR1 and CDR2 (germline): LNHDA, SQIVND (reference sequence). This CDR3 reads CASSPGGYSTDTQYF. The CDR3 nucleotides read TGTGCCAGTAGTCCAGGGGGATACTCCACAGATACGCAGTATTTT. The full variable domain, rest sourced from reference TRBV19 and TRBJ2-3, is DGGITQSPKYLFRKEGQNVTLSCEQNLNHDAMYWYRQDPGQGLRLIYYSQIVNDFQKGDIAEGYSVSREKKESFPLTVTSAQKNPTAFYLCASSPGGYSTDTQYFGPGTRLTVL.

The rearrangement uses TRBV29-1 and TRBJ1-2, with unresolved D. The CDR3 sequence is 14 residues long. The V gene's germline CDR1 is SQVTM and CDR2 ANQGSEA. The ends were cut back, 4 bases at V and 0 bases at J, with 12 bases in the middle. CDR3 amino acids: CSVGPLKSNYGYTF. CDR3 coding DNA: TGCAGCGTTGGACCACTCAAATCTAACTATGGCTACACCTTC. The variable domain in full, with the rest retrieved from reference TRBV29-1 and TRBJ1-2, is SAVISQKPSRDICQRGTSLTIQCQVDSQVTMMFWYRQQPGQSLTLIATANQGSEATYESGFVIDKFPISRPNLTFSTLTVSNMSPEDSSIYLCSVGPLKSNYGYTFGSGTRLTVV.

This clone was recorded once. The chain is built from TRBV7-2 and TRBJ1-4; TRBD1 is a possible D gene (5 bases). CDR3 size: 17 residues. Germline CDR1 reads SGHTA; CDR2 reads FQGNSA. Trimming removed 2 bases at V and 4 bases at J, with 17 bases between. The CDR3 reads CASSLSRAAGSNEKLFF. In DNA form, the CDR3 reads TGTGCCAGCAGCTTAAGTAGGGCGGCAGGGAGTAATGAAAAACTGTTTTTT.

This clone was seen only once. The CDR3 spells CASSVVGELGTEAFF. CDR3 in DNA: TGTGCCAGCAGCGTAGTGGGGGAATTGGGCACTGAAGCTTTCTTT. V and J are TRBV9 and TRBJ1-1; tentatively, D is TRBD1 (5 bases). Trimming left V 0 bases short and J 4 bases short, with 13 bases between. Germline values: CDR1 SGDLS, CDR2 YYNGEE. The CDR3 sequence is 15 residues long.

This clone was seen more than once but under ten times. The CDR3 spells CASTGTGTSTDTQYF. The CDR3 DNA reads TGTGCCAGTACGGGGACAGGAACTAGCACAGATACGCAGTATTTT. This chain uses TRBV19 with TRBJ2-3; 8 bases match TRBD1. V was clipped by 7 bases and J by 0 bases; unmatched bases: 6. Germline V gene sequence: CDR1 LNHDA, CDR2 SQIVND (reference sequence). The CDR3 has 15 residues. Full variable domain (remainder filled in from reference TRBV19 and TRBJ2-3): DGGITQSPKYLFRKEGQNVTLSCEQNLNHDAMYWYRQDPGQGLRLIYYSQIVNDFQKGDIAEGYSVSREKKESFPLTVTSAQKNPTAFYLCASTGTGTSTDTQYFGPGTRLTVL.

With respect to this clone: One end of the junction varies from germline; a read error may be responsible. The J gene is TRBJ1-5, the V gene TRBV2; no clear D gene. This CDR3 region has 13 residues. Germline CDR1 and CDR2: SNHLY and FYNNEI. CDR3 region: CASSEGRNQPQHF. The CDR3 DNA follows: TGTGCCAGCAGCGAAGGACGCAATCAGCCCCAGCATTTT.

V usage is TRBV6-6 and J usage is TRBJ2-1; D remains ambiguous. The V and J ends lost 5 bases and 7 bases respectively, with 9 bases between them. In germline, CDR1 is MNHNY, CDR2 SVGAGI (reference sequence). This CDR3 is 12 amino acids long. As DNA, the CDR3 is TGTGCCAGCAGTCCCCTCTCTAATGAGCAGTTCTTC. Its translation: CASSPLSNEQFF.

The chain has TRBV5-4 and TRBJ2-2; TRBD2 aligns across 10 bases. The CDR3 extends over 16 amino acids. CDR1 and CDR2 (germline): SGHNT, YYREEE (reference sequence). Unmatched junction bases numbered 4, after V lost 5 bases and J lost 0 bases. The CDR3 protein is CASSLGLAANTGELFF. The CDR3 bases are TGTGCCAGCAGTCTAGGACTAGCGGCGAACACCGGGGAGCTGTTTTTT.

As to this clone: Other DNA sequences in the same sample also yield this CDR3. This chain uses TRBV7-9 with TRBJ2-7, with D maybe TRBD1 (6 bases). The germline CDR1 and CDR2 sequences are SEHNR and FQNEAQ (reference sequence). The V end lost 4 bases, the J end lost 6 bases, and 22 bases lay between the germline ends. The length of the CDR3 is 16 residues. The CDR3 sequence is CASSSAIEGTILEQYF. DNA of the CDR3: TGTGCCAGCAGCTCGGCCATCGAAGGGACAATCCTCGAGCAGTACTTC.

The chain employs TRBV6-5 and TRBJ2-3, with TRBD2 identical over 9 bases. Per germline, CDR1 MNHEY and CDR2 SVGAGI. The CDR3 runs to 15 residues. Trimming took 6 bases from V and 3 from J; bases not matched to a gene: 7. The CDR3 DNA is TGTGCCAGCAGCATGGGCGGGGGGGTGACAGATACGCAGTATTTT. It specifies CASSMGGGVTDTQYF.

In this sample, this clone is medium-sized (0.01 to 0.1%). The chain employs TRBV7-6 and TRBJ1-5, with D possibly being TRBD1 (5 bases). The germline V gene has CDR1 SGHVS and CDR2 FNYEAQ. The CDR3 has 15 amino acids. V shed 0 bases and J shed 1 base, with 7 bases lying between them. The chain's CDR3 is CASSLAWGSNQPQHF. DNA for the CDR3: TGTGCCAGCAGCTTAGCCTGGGGGAGCAATCAGCCCCAGCATTTT.

This chain connects TRBV30 to TRBJ1-2; D unclear. V was pared by 2 bases and J by 2 bases, with 9 bases between. The CDR3 runs 13 residues. Germline CDR1 and CDR2: GTSNPN and SVGIG (reference sequence). The CDR3 is CAWSRPGNYGYTF. Here the CDR3 DNA reads TGTGCCTGGAGTCGGCCCGGGAACTATGGCTACACCTTC. The full variable domain, completed using reference TRBV30 and TRBJ1-2, is SQTIHQWPATLVQPVGSPLSLECTVEGTSNPNLYWYRQAAGRGLQLLFYSVGIGQISSEVPQNLSASRPQDRQFILSSKKLLLSDSGFYLCAWSRPGNYGYTFGSGTRLTVV.